The 32 T cell receptor beta chains listed next were all sequenced from one sample in a study of T cell responses to AZD1222 COVID-19 vaccine. Assay: immunoSEQ multiplex PCR; the TCRdb copy retains only in-frame clones and omits some. Here the sample spans more than 95,000 clones, more than 80% being singletons. The specimen comprised peripheral blood, sampled on day 0 of AZD1222 vaccination. The receptors were sampled from an adult in good health.

The chain has TRBV28 and TRBJ1-1; no reliable D call. The germline V gene encodes CDR1 MDHEN and CDR2 SYDVKM. CDR3 length equals 13 residues. V was clipped by 2 bases and J by 6 bases, with 10 bases between them. CDR3 sequence reads: CASSLADLAEAFF. The CDR3 nucleotides are TGTGCCAGCAGTTTAGCGGATCTCGCTGAAGCTTTCTTT.

The chain joins TRBV28 to TRBJ2-1, with 7 bases identical to TRBD1. Germline V gives CDR1 MDHEN, CDR2 SYDVKM. V was pared by 7 bases and J by 6 bases, with 9 bases of the junction left unmatched. The length of the CDR3 is 14 residues. The CDR3 DNA follows: TGTGCCAGCACCGCGACAGGGCTCCGCAATGAGCAGTTCTTC. This gives the protein CASTATGLRNEQFF.

The V call is TRBV18, the J call TRBJ1-2, with D maybe TRBD1 (6 bases). The V end was cut by 6 bases, the J end by 4 bases, with 12 bases between. The CDR3 consists of 13 residues. Germline-derived CDR1 and CDR2 are KGHSH and LQKENI. The CDR3 nucleotides read TGTGCCAGCTCGTCGGACAGCTCCTATGGCTACACCTTC. Translated: CASSSDSSYGYTF.

This clone showed up just a few times. The chain joins TRBV7-9 to TRBJ2-7; TRBD1 matches 12 bases. Germline trimming cut 5 bases from V and 7 bases from J; bases unmatched to any gene: 6. Germline loops: CDR1 SEHNR, CDR2 FQNEAQ (reference sequence). The CDR3 extends over 14 amino acids. CDR3 residues: CASSPGQGASEQYF. The CDR3 nucleotides read TGTGCCAGCAGCCCGGGACAGGGGGCGAGTGAGCAGTACTTC.

The V call is TRBV6-5, the J call TRBJ2-7; 9 positions agree with TRBD1. After removal of 6 bases from V and 2 bases from J, the junction contained 8 bases not matched to a gene. Germline V gives CDR1 MNHEY, CDR2 SVGAGI. CDR3 length: 15 residues. CDR3 nucleotides: TGTGCCAGCAGCCCACGGGACAGGGCGACCTACGAGCAGTACTTC. Translating it yields CASSPRDRATYEQYF.

V is TRBV28 and J is TRBJ2-5; a possible D gene is TRBD1 (8 bases). Per germline, CDR1 MDHEN and CDR2 SYDVKM. V gave up 3 bases and J gave up 7 bases, with 15 bases separating them. The CDR3 totals 14 residues. The CDR3 sequence: CASSLYRGEGTQYF. In DNA, the CDR3 is TGTGCCAGCAGTTTGTACAGGGGGGAGGGGACCCAGTACTTC.

The chain joins TRBV6-6 to TRBJ1-2, with D perhaps matching TRBD1 (5 bases). From germline, CDR1 is MNHNY and CDR2 SVGAGI (reference sequence). This CDR3 has 13 amino acids. Trimming took 2 bases from V and 8 from J, leaving 12 bases between them. Here the CDR3 reads CASSYVREGGYTF. The CDR3 DNA follows: TGTGCCAGCAGTTACGTCAGGGAGGGAGGCTACACCTTC.

The chain carries TRBV6-2 or TRBV6-3 and TRBJ2-1; 14 bases agree with TRBD2. Germline trimming cut 4 bases from V and 11 bases from J; bases unmatched to any gene: 7. Looked up from germline, CDR1 is MNHEY and CDR2 is SVGEGT. The CDR3 length is 15 residues. This CDR3 is CASSSATSGGAKQFF. The CDR3 region has the DNA TGTGCCAGCAGTTCCGCGACTAGCGGGGGGGCGAAGCAGTTCTTC.

In its sample, this clone was seen once. The chain recombines TRBV5-6 with TRBJ2-5; no clear D gene. CDR3 length equals 11 residues. The germline V gene has CDR1 SGHDT and CDR2 YYEEEE. V gave up 4 bases and J gave up 2 bases, with 3 bases separating them. The CDR3 spells CASSLQETQYF. In DNA form, the CDR3 reads TGTGCCAGCAGCCTACAAGAGACCCAGTACTTC.

The chain employs TRBV9 and TRBJ2-5; D remains ambiguous. Germline CDR1 SGDLS, CDR2 YYNGEE. V lost 3 bases and J 0 bases, leaving 12 bases between the germline ends. The CDR3 is 15 residues long. The CDR3 DNA sequence: TGTGCCAGCAGCGCAACCCTCCGGGACCAAGAGACCCAGTACTTC. Its protein product is CASSATLRDQETQYF.

V gene TRBV29-1 combines with J gene TRBJ1-5; D is possibly TRBD1 (5 bases). Germline values: CDR1 SQVTM, CDR2 ANQGSEA. This CDR3 spans 12 amino acids. Trimming shortened V by 4 bases and J by 2 bases, and 6 bases separated the two germline ends. The CDR3 sequence is CSVVQGNQPQHF. The CDR3, as DNA: TGCAGCGTTGTACAGGGCAATCAGCCCCAGCATTTT.

This sequence joins TRBV28 and TRBJ2-1; D is possibly TRBD1 (6 bases). The CDR3 is 13 amino acids. In germline, CDR1 is MDHEN, CDR2 SYDVKM. Trimming stripped 4 bases from V and 4 bases from J, with 8 bases between. CDR3 residues: CASSSGQYNEQFF. For the CDR3, the DNA is TGTGCCAGCAGTTCAGGACAGTACAATGAGCAGTTCTTC. The entire variable domain, with the rest obtained from reference TRBV28 and TRBJ2-1, is as follows: DVKVTQSSRYLVKRTGEKVFLECVQDMDHENMFWYRQDPGLGLRLIYFSYDVKMKEKGDIPEGYSVSREKKERFSLILESASTNQTSMYLCASSSGQYNEQFFGPGTRLTVL.

The chain joins TRBV7-8 to TRBJ1-5; D perhaps matches TRBD1 (6 bases). This CDR3 has 13 residues. Trimming shortened V by 5 bases and J by 5 bases, and 10 bases separated the two germline ends. The germline V gene has CDR1 SGHVS and CDR2 FQNEAQ. CDR3 protein: CASSRQADQPQHF. The DNA of the CDR3 is TGTGCCAGCAGCCGACAGGCCGATCAGCCCCAGCATTTT.

The chain joins TRBV7-9 to TRBJ2-5, with 7 bases fitting TRBD2. V lost 5 bases to trimming and J lost 0 bases; unmatched junction nucleotides: 6. Germline CDR1 SEHNR, CDR2 FQNEAQ (reference sequence). The CDR3 runs to 15 residues. The CDR3 loop is CASSPRGRDQETQYF. In DNA form, the CDR3 reads TGTGCCAGCAGCCCCCGGGGGAGGGACCAAGAGACCCAGTACTTC.

This clone was observed once. V and J are TRBV3-1 (or the pseudogene TRBV3-2) and TRBJ1-4; D is uncertain. V shed 4 bases and J shed 8 bases, with 20 bases lying between them. CDR3 length: 16 amino acids. Germline V lookup: CDR1 LGHDT, CDR2 YNNKEL (reference sequence). DNA for the CDR3: TGTGCCAGCAGCCCCCACCGGCCTCCAACGCGGGAAAAACTGTTTTTT. Encoded protein: CASSPHRPPTREKLFF.

The chain employs TRBV5-1 and TRBJ2-3; D possibly corresponds to TRBD1 (5 bases). The CDR3 runs 14 residues. Germline CDR1 and CDR2: SGHRS and YFSETQ. Trimming pared 0 bases from V and 4 bases from J, leaving 9 bases between. CDR3: CASSLGQFPDTQYF. For the CDR3, the DNA is TGCGCCAGCAGCTTGGGACAGTTTCCAGATACGCAGTATTTT.

The J gene is TRBJ2-1, the V gene TRBV5-1; no clear D gene. The germline gives CDR1 SGHRS, CDR2 YFSETQ. The V and J ends lost 0 bases and 0 bases respectively, with 7 bases between them. This CDR3 is built from 15 residues. This CDR3 reads CASSLGRSSYNEQFF. In DNA, the CDR3 is TGCGCCAGCAGCTTGGGTAGGAGCTCCTACAATGAGCAGTTCTTC.

V usage is TRBV7-3 and J usage is TRBJ2-7; D possibly corresponds to TRBD1 (6 bases). Trimming took 3 bases from V and 4 from J, leaving 16 bases between them. CDR3 length equals 15 residues. Germline CDR1 reads SGHTA; CDR2 reads FQGTGA. The CDR3 region is CASSFDRSGLYEQYF. DNA of the CDR3: TGTGCCAGCAGCTTCGACAGGTCCGGGCTATACGAGCAGTACTTC.

The chain recombines TRBV6-5 with TRBJ1-1, with 7 nucleotides matching TRBD1. The germline V gene encodes CDR1 MNHEY and CDR2 SVGAGI. This CDR3 has 15 amino acids. Trimming removed 6 bases from V and 5 bases from J; junction bases left unmatched: 12. The CDR3 nucleotides are TGTGCCAGCAGCGACTCACAGGGGAAAGGGACTGAAGCTTTCTTT. This gives the protein CASSDSQGKGTEAFF.

The chain combines TRBV7-2 with TRBJ1-3; unclear D gene. Trimming removed 2 bases at V and 4 bases at J, with 9 bases between. The CDR3 has 14 residues. The germline V gene has CDR1 SGHTA and CDR2 FQGNSA. This chain's CDR3 is CASSLQSTGNTIYF. In nucleotides, the CDR3 is TGTGCCAGCAGCTTACAGAGCACAGGAAACACCATATATTTT.

This clone was observed a single time. The chain recombines TRBV30 with TRBJ1-4; unclear D gene. Deletions cut 2 bases from V and 0 bases from J, with 10 bases between. CDR3 length: 15 residues. The germline V gene encodes CDR1 GTSNPN and CDR2 SVGIG (reference sequence). The CDR3 DNA reads TGTGCCTGGAGTCGGCAGATAGCAACTAATGAAAAACTGTTTTTT. Translating it yields CAWSRQIATNEKLFF.

This clone has only one observation. V and J are TRBV30 and TRBJ1-6; D remains unclear. The CDR3 loop spans 15 amino acids. Germline V lookup: CDR1 GTSNPN, CDR2 SVGIG (reference sequence). With 3 bases removed from V and 4 bases from J, the gap between germline ends came to 13 bases. Here the CDR3 DNA reads TGTGCCTGGAGCCCCGGGGAGGGTTATAATTCACCCCTCCACTTT. Translated: CAWSPGEGYNSPLHF.

The J gene is TRBJ1-6, the V gene TRBV30, with a possible D match to TRBD1 (6 bases). CDR1 is GTSNPN and CDR2 is SVGIG in the germline V gene (reference sequence). The CDR3 covers 12 residues. Trimming took off 7 bases at V and 9 bases at J, with 13 bases between the two ends. The CDR3 region is CASQGKGSPLHF. The CDR3 nucleotides read TGTGCCTCCCAGGGGAAGGGTTCACCCCTCCACTTT.

This clone has more than one count but fewer than ten. CDR3 sequence (DNA): TGCGCCAGCAGTGACGGAGCGGGAGTTGGTCAAGAGACCCAGTACTTC. It codes for CASSDGAGVGQETQYF. The chain joins TRBV10-1 to TRBJ2-5; TRBD2 aligns across 8 bases. The J segment lost 2 bases and the V segment lost 3 bases, leaving 8 bases of the junction unmatched. Germline lookup yields CDR1 WNHNN and CDR2 SYGVQD (reference sequence). There are 16 residues in the CDR3.

The V gene is TRBV5-4, the J gene TRBJ2-7, with D hard to call. Trimming pared 7 bases from V and 3 bases from J, leaving 17 bases between. The CDR3 totals 14 residues. Germline-derived CDR1 and CDR2 are SGHNT and YYREEE (reference sequence). The CDR3 here is CASSEEYGNYEQYF. CDR3 DNA sequence: TGTGCCAGCTCCGAGGAGTATGGGAACTACGAGCAGTACTTC.

This chain connects TRBV6-5 to TRBJ1-2, with TRBD1 as a possible D gene (6 bases). The CDR3 totals 13 residues. The V end lost 8 bases, the J end lost 4 bases, and 14 bases lay between the germline ends. Germline V CDR1 and CDR2: MNHEY, SVGAGI. DNA of the CDR3: TGTGCCAGCCGGAGACAGGATCGCTATGGCTACACCTTC. Translating gives CASRRQDRYGYTF.

This rearrangement joins TRBV4-3 to TRBJ2-1, with unresolved D. The CDR3 covers 13 residues. Trimming removed 1 base at V and 4 bases at J, with 5 bases between. Germline loops: CDR1 LGHNA, CDR2 YSLEER. The CDR3 sequence is CASSQGLYNEQFF. The DNA of the CDR3 is TGCGCCAGCAGCCAAGGCCTGTACAATGAGCAGTTCTTC.

This sequence joins TRBV27 and TRBJ1-2, with a possible D match to TRBD1 (6 bases). The CDR3 spans 13 residues. The V gene's germline CDR1 is MNHEY and CDR2 SMNVEV (reference sequence). Trimming stripped 6 bases from V and 4 bases from J, with 12 bases between. The chain's CDR3 is CASREGQSYGYTF. DNA for the CDR3: TGTGCCAGCAGGGAAGGACAGTCCTATGGCTACACCTTC.

The chain employs TRBV28 and TRBJ2-7; 8 nucleotides line up with TRBD2. The CDR3 runs to 15 residues. J gave up 0 bases and V 2 bases, and 3 bases lay outside the gene matches. CDR1 and CDR2 from the germline V gene are MDHEN and SYDVKM. DNA for the CDR3: TGTGCCAGCAGTTTAGCGAGCGGGGGCTCCTACGAGCAGTACTTC. It encodes CASSLASGGSYEQYF.

The rearrangement uses TRBV4-1 and TRBJ1-5, with D possibly matching TRBD1 (5 bases). The CDR3 loop spans 16 amino acids. The germline CDR1 and CDR2 sequences are MGHRA and YSYEKL. V lost 2 bases and J lost 5, with 16 bases in between. In DNA, the CDR3 is TGCGCCAGCAGCCAAACTCCGGGGACCCGAGATCAGCCCCAGCATTTT. Encoded protein: CASSQTPGTRDQPQHF.

CDR3 DNA: TGTGCCAGCAGTGTTACAGGGTTCAGGGGTGAGCAGTTCTTC. This sequence encodes CASSVTGFRGEQFF. The chain is built from TRBV28 and TRBJ2-1, with D possibly matching TRBD1 (6 bases). The germline V and J ends were trimmed by 5 bases and 9 bases, with 17 bases remaining between them. This CDR3 comprises 14 residues. The germline V gene encodes CDR1 MDHEN and CDR2 SYDVKM.

The V call is TRBV15, the J call TRBJ2-5, with D unresolved. This CDR3 has 15 residues. In germline, CDR1 is LNHNV, CDR2 YYDKDF (reference sequence). V lost 3 bases, J lost 5 bases, and 16 bases lay in between. The CDR3 spells CATSRSAGYGETQYF. CDR3 DNA: TGTGCCACCAGCAGGAGCGCCGGTTATGGGGAGACCCAGTACTTC.